One sample yielded the 32 T cell receptor beta chains listed below, sequenced in a study of blood T cell repertoires in COVID-19. Profiling relied on immunoSEQ multiplex PCR, and the TCRdb table lists in-frame clones only, not all of them. The sample lists 200,000 to 250,000 clones, around three quarters occurring once. Input material: peripheral blood. These receptors all come from a woman aged 70-85 years with acute or convalescent COVID-19.

The genes are TRBV2 and TRBJ2-1; 11 bases fit TRBD2. The CDR3 has 20 residues. Germline V CDR1 and CDR2: SNHLY, FYNNEI. The junction had 16 bases not matched to a gene; V was cut back by 5 bases and J by 1 base. CDR3 loop: CASSHPRTSGPSRSYNEQFF. The CDR3 nucleotides read TGTGCCAGCAGTCACCCGCGGACTAGCGGGCCAAGTAGATCCTACAATGAGCAGTTCTTC.

The CDR3 sequence is CSASPSGMNTGELFF. CDR3 nucleotides: TGCAGTGCTAGTCCTAGCGGGATGAACACCGGGGAGCTGTTTTTT. V gene TRBV20-1 combines with J gene TRBJ2-2, with 9 bases identical to TRBD2. Germline trimming cut 3 bases from V and 1 base from J; bases unmatched to any gene: 3. Germline values: CDR1 DFQATT, CDR2 SNEGSKA (reference sequence). The CDR3 length is 15 residues.

This clone is a singleton in its sample. The chain uses TRBV20-1 and TRBJ2-7, with 7 bases matching TRBD1. In germline, CDR1 is DFQATT, CDR2 SNEGSKA (reference sequence). The CDR3 runs to 14 residues. Germline trimming cut 3 bases from V and 2 bases from J; bases unmatched to any gene: 7. CDR3 sequence (DNA): TGCAGTGCTAGTCCTGGCCAGGGGGCCTACGAGCAGTACTTC. It yields the protein CSASPGQGAYEQYF.

The chain joins TRBV7-2 to TRBJ2-7; the match to TRBD2 covers 13 bases. The CDR3 loop spans 19 amino acids. CDR1 SGHTA and CDR2 FQGNSA come from the germline V gene. Unmatched junction bases numbered 14, after V lost 6 bases and J lost 0 bases. The CDR3 here is CASREKDRRLAGGSYEQYF. CDR3 bases: TGTGCCAGCAGGGAAAAGGACAGACGACTAGCGGGAGGCTCCTACGAGCAGTACTTC.

The gene calls are TRBV18 and TRBJ2-5, with D hard to call. Germline CDR1 KGHSH, CDR2 LQKENI. Trimming took 3 bases from V and 3 from J, leaving 11 bases between them. This CDR3 region has 14 residues. CDR3 residues: CASSPLLSKETQYF. In DNA form, the CDR3 reads TGTGCCAGCTCACCTCTATTATCGAAAGAGACCCAGTACTTC.

Here the CDR3 reads CASSEAGSEQYF. Written as DNA, the CDR3 is TGTGCCAGCAGTGAAGCAGGGAGCGAGCAGTACTTC. The chain is built from TRBV6-1 and TRBJ2-7, with D perhaps TRBD2 (5 bases). Germline V gene lookup returns CDR1 MNHNS and CDR2 SASEGT. V lost 0 bases and J 6 bases, leaving 6 bases between the germline ends. The CDR3 runs to 12 residues.

This clone appeared once. V is TRBV7-8 and J is TRBJ2-5; D perhaps matches TRBD1 (6 bases). This CDR3 is built from 16 residues. Germline CDR1 reads SGHVS; CDR2 reads FQNEAQ. The V end lost 4 bases, the J end lost 7 bases, and 22 bases lay between the germline ends. CDR3 sequence: CASSSRMDSFAGTQYF. The DNA of the CDR3 is TGTGCCAGCAGCTCGCGCATGGACAGCTTCGCGGGGACCCAGTACTTC.

This chain joins TRBV30 and TRBJ1-4, with TRBD1 matching 8 bases. The CDR3 is 14 amino acids. Germline CDR1 reads GTSNPN; CDR2 reads SVGIG (reference sequence). The V segment lost 3 bases and the J segment 5 bases; nucleotides outside the gene matches: 5. CDR3 nucleotides: TGTGCCTGGAGACTACAGGGGGGCAATGAAAAACTGTTTTTT. Its translation: CAWRLQGGNEKLFF.

V gene TRBV7-9 combines with J gene TRBJ2-1; 12 nucleotides match TRBD2. Germline loops: CDR1 SEHNR, CDR2 FQNEAQ (reference sequence). The CDR3 spans 14 residues. V lost 5 bases and J lost 11; bases outside the gene matches: 7. The DNA for the CDR3 is TGTGCCAGCAGCCCCCTAGCGGGAGGGCAAAAGCAGTTCTTC. Translating it yields CASSPLAGGQKQFF.

The genes are TRBV7-2 and TRBJ2-1, with TRBD2 identical over 7 bases. The germline V gene has CDR1 SGHTA and CDR2 FQGNSA. The J segment lost 7 bases and the V segment lost 5 bases, leaving 8 bases of the junction unmatched. This CDR3 region has 14 residues. CDR3 coding DNA: TGTGCCAGCAGCACAACGCTAGCGGCGAATGAGCAGTTCTTC. Translation: CASSTTLAANEQFF.

The CDR3 DNA follows: TGTGCCAGCAGCTTAGGACTAGTTACAGATACGCAGTATTTT. The encoded protein is CASSLGLVTDTQYF. This chain links TRBV7-2 with TRBJ2-3; D is possibly TRBD2 (6 bases). Germline V gives CDR1 SGHTA, CDR2 FQGNSA. CDR3 size: 14 residues. V was trimmed by 1 base and J by 3 bases, leaving 8 bases between them.

The J gene is TRBJ1-5, the V gene TRBV7-2; no reliable D call. V lost 2 bases and J 5 bases, leaving 10 bases between the germline ends. Germline V gene lookup returns CDR1 SGHTA and CDR2 FQGNSA. This CDR3 spans 14 amino acids. The CDR3 sequence is CASSLSVFDQPQHF. The CDR3 DNA is TGTGCCAGCAGCTTATCAGTTTTTGATCAGCCCCAGCATTTT. Supplemented by reference TRBV7-2 and TRBJ1-5, the full variable domain reads GAGVSQSPSNKVTEKGKDVELRCDPISGHTALYWYRQSLGQGLEFLIYFQGNSAPDKSGLPSDRFSAERTGGSVSTLTIQRTQQEDSAVYLCASSLSVFDQPQHFGDGTRLSIL.

This sequence joins TRBV11-1 and TRBJ2-7; weak D call: TRBD2 (5 bases). Germline CDR1 SGHAT, CDR2 FQDESV (reference sequence). The CDR3 totals 14 residues. V was trimmed by 1 base and J by 2 bases, leaving 9 bases between them. DNA for the CDR3: TGTGCCAGCAGCTTAGGGACTCTAACCTACGAGCAGTACTTC. It specifies CASSLGTLTYEQYF.

This chain joins TRBV19 and TRBJ1-2; D is unclear. Germline CDR1 is LNHDA and CDR2 is SQIVND (reference sequence). The CDR3 length is 14 residues. The V and J ends lost 3 bases and 3 bases respectively, with 11 bases between them. CDR3 nucleotides: TGTGCCAGTAGTATTAGTTACCCTGACTATGGCTACACCTTC. This gives the protein CASSISYPDYGYTF.

The J gene is TRBJ2-2, the V gene TRBV27; TRBD1 might be the D (6 bases). The CDR3 has 15 amino acids. The V end was cut by 8 bases, the J end by 0 bases, with 13 bases between. The germline gives CDR1 MNHEY, CDR2 SMNVEV (reference sequence). CDR3 nucleotides: TGTGCCAGCCGGAGACAGGCCCCGAACACCGGGGAGCTGTTTTTT. Protein: CASRRQAPNTGELFF.

This clone has only a few counts. The chain employs TRBV11-2 and TRBJ2-3; TRBD2 might be the D (6 bases). Germline CDR1 SGHAT, CDR2 FQNNGV. Trimming stripped 8 bases from V and 1 base from J, with 19 bases between. This CDR3 is built from 16 residues. The CDR3 sequence: CASRTFGSRGTDTQYF. Here the CDR3 DNA reads TGTGCCAGCCGCACATTCGGGAGTCGGGGCACAGATACGCAGTATTTT.

This clone occurred a few times. The chain combines TRBV4-2 with TRBJ2-1; 8 bases agree with TRBD2. Unmatched junction bases numbered 0, after V lost 2 bases and J lost 9 bases. Per germline, CDR1 LGHNA and CDR2 YNFKEQ. The CDR3 contains 12 residues. CDR3 region: CASSQTSGEQFF. The CDR3 DNA reads as TGTGCCAGCAGCCAAACTAGCGGTGAGCAGTTCTTC.

The gene calls are TRBV7-9 and TRBJ2-1, with TRBD2 identical over 10 bases. The germline V gene encodes CDR1 SEHNR and CDR2 FQNEAQ (reference sequence). Trimming cost V 5 bases and J 7 bases; bases outside gene matches: 17. This CDR3 has 18 residues. The CDR3 is CASSADLRSGRAKNEQFF. CDR3 sequence (DNA): TGTGCCAGCAGCGCAGACCTCCGGAGCGGGAGGGCGAAAAATGAGCAGTTCTTC.

This clone has more than one count but fewer than ten. The rearrangement links TRBV6-4 to TRBJ1-2; perhaps TRBD1 as D (6 bases). The CDR3 loop spans 15 amino acids. The germline V and J ends were trimmed by 0 bases and 2 bases, with 10 bases remaining between them. Germline V gives CDR1 MRHNA, CDR2 SNTAGT. CDR3 in amino acids: CASSDSGQGNYGYTF. In DNA, the CDR3 is TGTGCCAGCAGTGACTCGGGTCAGGGGAACTATGGCTACACCTTC.

In its sample, this clone was seen a few times. This rearrangement joins TRBV11-2 to TRBJ2-1; weak D call: TRBD2 (5 bases). The CDR3 length is 13 residues. The germline CDR1 and CDR2 sequences are SGHAT and FQNNGV. V shed 5 bases and J shed 8 bases, with 13 bases lying between them. For the CDR3, the DNA is TGTGCCAGCAGCATGGACTTAGCCTATGAGCAGTTCTTC. Encoded protein: CASSMDLAYEQFF. The full variable domain, completed using reference TRBV11-2 and TRBJ2-1, is EAGVAQSPRYKIIEKRQSVAFWCNPISGHATLYWYQQILGQGPKLLIQFQNNGVVDDSQLPKDRFSAERLKGVDSTLKIQPAKLEDSAVYLCASSMDLAYEQFFGPGTRLTVL.

The chain employs TRBV28 and TRBJ1-2, with 7 bases aligning to TRBD1. There are 12 residues in the CDR3. Losses at the gene ends were 3 bases for V and 8 bases for J; bases not matched to a gene: 3. Germline V gives CDR1 MDHEN, CDR2 SYDVKM. The CDR3 loop is CASSLLRGGYTF. The CDR3 DNA follows: TGTGCCAGCAGTTTGCTCAGGGGGGGCTACACCTTC.

The gene calls are TRBV4-2 and TRBJ2-1, with 8 bases that match TRBD2. Unmatched junction bases numbered 14, after V lost 4 bases and J lost 6 bases. The CDR3 totals 17 residues. Germline loops: CDR1 LGHNA, CDR2 YNFKEQ. CDR3 sequence reads: CASSLSDTSGPLNEQFF. CDR3 coding DNA: TGTGCCAGCAGCCTGTCGGACACTAGCGGACCACTCAATGAGCAGTTCTTC.

The V gene is TRBV28, the J gene TRBJ1-4, with D unresolved. The length of the CDR3 is 14 residues. V shed 1 base and J shed 8 bases, with 11 bases lying between them. Per germline, CDR1 MDHEN and CDR2 SYDVKM. The CDR3 here is CASSLSGIGEKLFF. The CDR3 DNA follows: TGTGCCAGCAGTTTATCGGGGATAGGGGAAAAACTGTTTTTT. Looking up the rest from reference TRBV28 and TRBJ1-4 gives the full variable domain: DVKVTQSSRYLVKRTGEKVFLECVQDMDHENMFWYRQDPGLGLRLIYFSYDVKMKEKGDIPEGYSVSREKKERFSLILESASTNQTSMYLCASSLSGIGEKLFFGSGTQLSVL.

The chain couples TRBV19 to TRBJ2-1; TRBD2 matches at 8 bases. CDR3 size: 16 residues. Germline V gene data show CDR1 as LNHDA and CDR2 as SQIVND (reference sequence). V shed 5 bases and J 7 bases; nucleotides not matched to a gene: 13. The CDR3 bases are TGTGCCAGTAGTCCCCAAGGAGCGGGAGCTGGGAATGAGCAGTTCTTC. Its translation is CASSPQGAGAGNEQFF.

The chain carries TRBV4-1 and TRBJ1-5; 7 nucleotides match TRBD1. The CDR3 totals 14 residues. Losses at the gene ends were 4 bases for V and 4 bases for J; bases not matched to a gene: 4. CDR1 MGHRA and CDR2 YSYEKL come from the germline V gene. The CDR3 reads CASSLGQNNQPQHF. The CDR3 bases are TGCGCCAGCAGCCTGGGACAGAATAATCAGCCCCAGCATTTT.

The chain uses TRBV29-1 and TRBJ2-1, with TRBD1 as a possible D gene (6 bases). The CDR3 consists of 12 residues. Germline CDR1 SQVTM, CDR2 ANQGSEA. The V gene lost 7 bases and the J gene lost 8 bases, with 15 bases spanning the gap. In DNA, the CDR3 is TGCAGCGGTGATACAGGGAGCGATGAGCAGTTCTTC. Amino acid sequence: CSGDTGSDEQFF.

The rearrangement links TRBV9 to TRBJ1-3; TRBD1 aligns across 7 bases. J gave up 3 bases and V 1 base, and 4 bases lay outside the gene matches. The CDR3 extends over 15 amino acids. Germline lookup yields CDR1 SGDLS and CDR2 YYNGEE. For the CDR3, the DNA is TGTGCCAGCAGCGTACGTCCAGGGGGTGGAAACACCATATATTTT. Protein product: CASSVRPGGGNTIYF. Full variable domain (missing parts from reference TRBV9 and TRBJ1-3): DSGVTQTPKHLITATGQRVTLRCSPRSGDLSVYWYQQSLDQGLQFLIQYYNGEERAKGNILERFSAQQFPDLHSELNLSSLELGDSALYFCASSVRPGGGNTIYFGEGSWLTVV.

The rearrangement joins TRBV19 to TRBJ2-1; possible D gene TRBD2, 6 bases. From germline, CDR1 is LNHDA and CDR2 SQIVND (reference sequence). V gave up 4 bases and J gave up 5 bases, with 15 bases separating them. The CDR3 consists of 15 residues. CDR3 loop: CASSKVSSANNEQFF. CDR3 bases: TGTGCCAGTAGTAAAGTGTCTAGCGCTAACAATGAGCAGTTCTTC. The whole variable domain, remainder taken from reference TRBV19 and TRBJ2-1, is DGGITQSPKYLFRKEGQNVTLSCEQNLNHDAMYWYRQDPGQGLRLIYYSQIVNDFQKGDIAEGYSVSREKKESFPLTVTSAQKNPTAFYLCASSKVSSANNEQFFGPGTRLTVL.

Only one count was recorded for this clone. The chain has TRBV7-6 and TRBJ2-2, with D maybe TRBD2 (5 bases). Trimming cost V 2 bases and J 7 bases, with 14 bases left between them. Germline V gene data show CDR1 as SGHVS and CDR2 as FNYEAQ. This CDR3 comprises 15 residues. CDR3 amino acids: CASSLFWERVGELFF. For the CDR3, the DNA is TGTGCCAGCAGCTTATTTTGGGAGAGGGTCGGGGAGCTGTTTTTT.

The genes are TRBV29-1 and TRBJ1-5, with D tentatively TRBD1 (5 bases). The CDR3 consists of 13 residues. Germline V gene sequence: CDR1 SQVTM, CDR2 ANQGSEA. Trimming stripped 5 bases from V and 7 bases from J, with 15 bases between. The CDR3 bases are TGCAGCGTTATAGACAGTAGCGGCCAGCCCCAGCATTTT. Its protein product is CSVIDSSGQPQHF. The variable domain in full, with the rest retrieved from reference TRBV29-1 and TRBJ1-5, is SAVISQKPSRDICQRGTSLTIQCQVDSQVTMMFWYRQQPGQSLTLIATANQGSEATYESGFVIDKFPISRPNLTFSTLTVSNMSPEDSSIYLCSVIDSSGQPQHFGDGTRLSIL.

The rearrangement uses TRBV11-3 and TRBJ2-5; 9 nucleotides align to TRBD2. Germline loops: CDR1 SGHNT, CDR2 YENEEA. J gave up 2 bases and V 5 bases, and 3 bases lay outside the gene matches. The CDR3 consists of 14 residues. CDR3 DNA sequence: TGTGCCAGCAGCAGGGGACTAGCTCAAGAGACCCAGTACTTC. This encodes CASSRGLAQETQYF.

J is TRBJ2-2 and V is TRBV3-1 (or the pseudogene TRBV3-2), with 7 bases that match TRBD1. In germline, CDR1 is LGHDT, CDR2 YNNKEL (reference sequence). The CDR3 spans 16 residues. Trimming cost V 2 bases and J 4 bases; bases outside gene matches: 7. The CDR3 nucleotides are TGTGCCAGCAGCCAACGGACAGGTTCCATCACCGGGGAGCTGTTTTTT. Translated: CASSQRTGSITGELFF.